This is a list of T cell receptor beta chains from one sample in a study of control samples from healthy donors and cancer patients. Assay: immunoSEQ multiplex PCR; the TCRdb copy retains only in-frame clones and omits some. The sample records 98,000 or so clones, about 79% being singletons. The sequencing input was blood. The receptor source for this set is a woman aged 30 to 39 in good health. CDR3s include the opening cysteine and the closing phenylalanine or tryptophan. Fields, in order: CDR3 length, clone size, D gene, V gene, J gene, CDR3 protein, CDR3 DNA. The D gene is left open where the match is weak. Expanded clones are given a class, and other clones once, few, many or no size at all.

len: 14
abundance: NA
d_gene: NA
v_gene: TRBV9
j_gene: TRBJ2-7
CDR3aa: CASSVGRTDYEQYF
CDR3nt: TGTGCCAGCAGCGTAGGAAGGACAGACTACGAGCAGTACTTC

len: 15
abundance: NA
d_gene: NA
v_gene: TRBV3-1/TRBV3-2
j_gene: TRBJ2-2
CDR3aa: CASSQGSRDTGELFF
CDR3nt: TGTGCCAGCAGCCAAGGATCTCGGGACACCGGGGAGCTGTTTTTT

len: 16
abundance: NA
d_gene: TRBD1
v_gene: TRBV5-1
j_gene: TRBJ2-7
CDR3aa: CASSLAGQGISYEQYF
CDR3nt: TGCGCCAGCAGCTTGGCCGGACAGGGGATCTCCTACGAGCAGTACTTC

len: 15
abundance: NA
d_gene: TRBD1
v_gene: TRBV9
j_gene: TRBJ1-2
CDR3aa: CASSGGQGRNYGYTF
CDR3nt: TGTGCCAGCAGCGGCGGACAGGGGCGCAACTATGGCTACACCTTC

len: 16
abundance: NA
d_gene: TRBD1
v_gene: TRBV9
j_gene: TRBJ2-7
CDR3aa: CASSVGSGQGSYEQYF
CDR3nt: TGTGCCAGCAGCGTAGGCTCGGGACAGGGGTCCTACGAGCAGTACTTC

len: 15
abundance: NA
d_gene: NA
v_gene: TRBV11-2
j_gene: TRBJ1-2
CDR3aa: CASSLGSAVGYGYTF
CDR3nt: TGTGCCAGCAGCTTAGGTTCTGCAGTGGGGTATGGCTACACCTTC

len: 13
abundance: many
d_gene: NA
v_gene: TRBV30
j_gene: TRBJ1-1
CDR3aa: CAWSVGGGTEAFF
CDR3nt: TGTGCCTGGAGTGTGGGAGGGGGCACTGAAGCTTTCTTT

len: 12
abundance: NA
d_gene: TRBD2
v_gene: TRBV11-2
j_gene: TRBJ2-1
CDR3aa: CASSPRLAGQFF
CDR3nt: TGTGCCAGCAGCCCCAGACTAGCGGGGCAGTTCTTC

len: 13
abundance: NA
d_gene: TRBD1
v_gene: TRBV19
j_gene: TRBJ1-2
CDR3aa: CASSWDRSYGYTF
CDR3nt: TGTGCCAGTAGTTGGGACAGAAGCTATGGCTACACCTTC

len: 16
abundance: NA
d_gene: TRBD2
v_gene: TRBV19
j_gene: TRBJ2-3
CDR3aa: CASSVPGGTFTDTQYF
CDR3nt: TGTGCCAGTAGTGTCCCCGGGGGGACCTTCACAGATACGCAGTATTTT

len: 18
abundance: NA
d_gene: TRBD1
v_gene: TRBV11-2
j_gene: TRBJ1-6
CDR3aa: CASSSNPGQERYNSPLHF
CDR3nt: TGTGCCAGCAGCTCTAACCCGGGACAGGAGCGGTATAATTCACCCCTCCACTTT

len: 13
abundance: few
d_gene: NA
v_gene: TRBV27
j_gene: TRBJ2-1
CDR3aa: CASSHYSYNEQFF
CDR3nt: TGTGCCAGCAGTCACTACTCCTACAATGAGCAGTTCTTC

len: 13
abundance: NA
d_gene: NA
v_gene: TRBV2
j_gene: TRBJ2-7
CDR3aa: CASSLPGSYEQYF
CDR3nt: TGTGCCAGCAGCCTCCCGGGGTCCTACGAGCAGTACTTC

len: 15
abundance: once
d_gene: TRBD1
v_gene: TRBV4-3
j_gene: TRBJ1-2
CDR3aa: CASSQDSGQGYGYTF
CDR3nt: TGCGCCAGCAGCCAAGATTCCGGACAGGGCTATGGCTACACCTTC

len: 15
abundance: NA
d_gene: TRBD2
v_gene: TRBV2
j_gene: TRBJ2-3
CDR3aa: CASSVGGGASDTQYF
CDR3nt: TGTGCCAGCAGTGTTGGCGGGGGGGCCTCAGATACGCAGTATTTT

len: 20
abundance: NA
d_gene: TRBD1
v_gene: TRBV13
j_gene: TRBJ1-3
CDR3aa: CASSSSPLTGGLVRGNTIYF
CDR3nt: TGTGCCAGCAGCTCCAGCCCCCTGACAGGGGGATTAGTACGTGGAAACACCATATATTTT

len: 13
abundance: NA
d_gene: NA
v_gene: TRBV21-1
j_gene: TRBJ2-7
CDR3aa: CASSKGRFYEQYF
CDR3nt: TGTGCCAGCAGCAAAGGCAGGTTCTACGAGCAGTACTTC

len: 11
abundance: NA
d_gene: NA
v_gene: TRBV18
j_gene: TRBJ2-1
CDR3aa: CASRLGNEQFF
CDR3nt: TGTGCCAGCCGACTAGGCAATGAGCAGTTCTTC

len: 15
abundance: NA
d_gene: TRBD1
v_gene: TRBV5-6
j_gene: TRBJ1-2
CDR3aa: CASSVSDRDSYGYTF
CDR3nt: TGTGCCAGCAGCGTGTCAGACAGGGACTCCTATGGCTACACCTTC

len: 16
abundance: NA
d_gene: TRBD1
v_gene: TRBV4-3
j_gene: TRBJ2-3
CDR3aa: CASSQGPGQGGDTQYF
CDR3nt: TGCGCCAGCAGCCAGGGGCCGGGACAGGGGGGAGATACGCAGTATTTT

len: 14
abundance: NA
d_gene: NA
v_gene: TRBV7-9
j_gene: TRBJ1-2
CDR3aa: CASRPRESNYGYTF
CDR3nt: TGTGCCAGCAGGCCCAGGGAGTCAAACTATGGCTACACCTTC

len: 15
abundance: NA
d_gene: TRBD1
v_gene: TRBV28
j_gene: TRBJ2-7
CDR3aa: CASSRAGDSSYEQYF
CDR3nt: TGTGCCAGCAGTCGGGCCGGGGACAGCTCCTACGAGCAGTACTTC

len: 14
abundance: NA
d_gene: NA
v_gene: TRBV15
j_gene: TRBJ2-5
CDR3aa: CATSRDNGVETQYF
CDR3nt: TGTGCCACCAGCAGAGATAACGGGGTTGAGACCCAGTACTTC

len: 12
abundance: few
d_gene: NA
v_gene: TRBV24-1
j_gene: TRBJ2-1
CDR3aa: CATSGLIGEQFF
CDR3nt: TGTGCCACCAGTGGGCTTATAGGGGAGCAGTTCTTC

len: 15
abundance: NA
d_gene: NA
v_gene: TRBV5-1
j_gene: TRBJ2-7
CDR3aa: CASSLVGGVGDEQYF
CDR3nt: TGCGCCAGCAGCTTGGTTGGAGGGGTCGGGGACGAGCAGTACTTC

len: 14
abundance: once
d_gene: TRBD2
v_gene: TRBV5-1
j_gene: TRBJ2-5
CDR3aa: CASSFSGGEETQYF
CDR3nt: TGCGCCAGCAGCTTTAGCGGGGGAGAGGAGACCCAGTACTTC

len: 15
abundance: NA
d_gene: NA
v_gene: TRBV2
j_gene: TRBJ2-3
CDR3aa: CASVRLDRRTDTQYF
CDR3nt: TGTGCCAGCGTCCGACTAGACCGGAGAACAGATACGCAGTATTTT

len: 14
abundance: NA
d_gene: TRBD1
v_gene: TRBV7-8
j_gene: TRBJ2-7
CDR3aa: CASSSGTGSYEQYF
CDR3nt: TGTGCCAGCAGCTCCGGGACAGGATCCTACGAGCAGTACTTC

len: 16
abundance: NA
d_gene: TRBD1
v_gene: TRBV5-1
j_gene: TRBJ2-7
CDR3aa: CASSVTSGTGVSEQYF
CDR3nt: TGCGCCAGCAGCGTCACGTCCGGGACAGGGGTCTCCGAGCAGTACTTC

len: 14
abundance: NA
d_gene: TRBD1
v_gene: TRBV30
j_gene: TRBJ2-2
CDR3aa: CAWSVQGASGELFF
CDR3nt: TGTGCCTGGAGTGTTCAGGGGGCCTCCGGGGAGCTGTTTTTT

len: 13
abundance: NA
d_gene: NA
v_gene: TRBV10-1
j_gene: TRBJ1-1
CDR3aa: CASSDTPDTEAFF
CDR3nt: TGCGCCAGCAGTGACACCCCGGACACTGAAGCTTTCTTT

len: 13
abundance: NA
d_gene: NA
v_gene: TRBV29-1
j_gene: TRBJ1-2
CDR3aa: CSVELGGTRGYTF
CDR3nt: TGCAGCGTTGAATTAGGAGGGACAAGGGGCTACACCTTC

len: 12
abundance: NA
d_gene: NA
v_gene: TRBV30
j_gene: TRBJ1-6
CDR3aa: CAWGNGFSPLHF
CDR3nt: TGTGCCTGGGGCAACGGGTTTTCACCCCTCCACTTT

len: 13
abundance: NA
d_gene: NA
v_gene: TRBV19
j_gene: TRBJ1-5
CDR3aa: CASSTAVDQPQHF
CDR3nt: TGTGCCAGTAGTACGGCAGTGGATCAGCCCCAGCATTTT

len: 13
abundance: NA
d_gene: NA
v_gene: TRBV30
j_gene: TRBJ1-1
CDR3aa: CAWRGSWELGAFF
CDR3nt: TGTGCCTGGAGGGGGAGCTGGGAATTGGGAGCTTTCTTT

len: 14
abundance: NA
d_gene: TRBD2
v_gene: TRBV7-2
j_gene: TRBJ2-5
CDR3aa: CASSMRAGAETQYF
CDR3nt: TGTGCCAGCAGCATGAGAGCGGGGGCCGAGACCCAGTACTTC

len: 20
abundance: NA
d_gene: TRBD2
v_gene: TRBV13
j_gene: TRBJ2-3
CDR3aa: CASSSSLAGGLRRPTDTQYF
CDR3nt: TGTGCCAGCAGCTCGTCGCTAGCGGGGGGACTAAGAAGGCCCACAGATACGCAGTATTTT

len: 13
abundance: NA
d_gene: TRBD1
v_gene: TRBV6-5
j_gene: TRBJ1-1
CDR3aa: CATQDRANTEAFF
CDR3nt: TGTGCCACCCAGGACAGGGCGAACACTGAAGCTTTCTTT

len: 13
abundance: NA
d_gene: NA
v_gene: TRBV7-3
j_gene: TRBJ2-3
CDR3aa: CASSYLGTDTQYF
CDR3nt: TGTGCCAGCAGCTATCTGGGCACAGATACGCAGTATTTT

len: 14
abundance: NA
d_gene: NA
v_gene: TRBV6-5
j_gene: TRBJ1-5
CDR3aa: CASGSAGSNQPQHF
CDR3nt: TGTGCCAGCGGATCGGCAGGATCCAATCAGCCCCAGCATTTT

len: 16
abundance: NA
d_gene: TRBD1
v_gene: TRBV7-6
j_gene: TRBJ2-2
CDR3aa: CASSSYRGRGTGELFF
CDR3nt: TGTGCCAGCAGCTCCTACAGGGGGCGTGGGACCGGGGAGCTGTTTTTT

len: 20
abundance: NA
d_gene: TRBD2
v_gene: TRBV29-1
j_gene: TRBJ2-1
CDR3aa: CSVPRAGLAGFAPSYNEQFF
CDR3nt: TGCAGCGTCCCCAGGGCGGGACTAGCGGGGTTTGCTCCCTCCTACAATGAGCAGTTCTTC

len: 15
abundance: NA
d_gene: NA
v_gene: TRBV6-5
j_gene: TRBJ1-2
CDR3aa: CASSYGIKANYGYTF
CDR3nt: TGTGCCAGCAGTTACGGTATCAAAGCTAACTATGGCTACACCTTC

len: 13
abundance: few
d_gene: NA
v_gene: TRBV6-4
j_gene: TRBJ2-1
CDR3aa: CASSDSGLHEQFF
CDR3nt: TGTGCCAGCAGTGACTCGGGGCTCCATGAGCAGTTCTTC

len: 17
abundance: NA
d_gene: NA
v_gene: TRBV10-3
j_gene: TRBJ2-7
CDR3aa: CAISESSLRTASYEQYF
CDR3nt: TGTGCCATCAGTGAGTCTTCCCTGCGGACAGCTTCCTACGAGCAGTACTTC

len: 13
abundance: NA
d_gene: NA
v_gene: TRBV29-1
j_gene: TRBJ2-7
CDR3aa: CSAILRDSYEQYF
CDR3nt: TGCAGCGCCATCCTGAGGGATTCATACGAGCAGTACTTC

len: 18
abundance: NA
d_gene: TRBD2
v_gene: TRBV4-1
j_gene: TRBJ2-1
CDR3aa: CASSQGELAGGLDNEQFF
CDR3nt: TGCGCCAGCAGCCAAGGGGAACTAGCGGGGGGGTTGGACAATGAGCAGTTCTTC

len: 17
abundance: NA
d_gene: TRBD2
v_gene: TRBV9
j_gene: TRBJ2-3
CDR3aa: CASSVLGSGGASDTQYF
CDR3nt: TGTGCCAGCAGCGTACTTGGGAGCGGGGGGGCGTCAGATACGCAGTATTTT

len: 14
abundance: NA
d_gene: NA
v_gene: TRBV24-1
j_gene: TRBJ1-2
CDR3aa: CATSDLDNEGGYTF
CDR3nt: TGTGCCACCAGTGATTTGGACAACGAAGGGGGCTACACCTTC